One and the same sample provided the 18 T cell receptor beta chains below, sequenced in a study of shared clonotypes between healthy human individuals. CD8 cells regarded as naive lacked CD45RO, were positively chosen for CCR7, and omitted terminally differentiated effector memory CD45RA+ cells. This table comes from immunoSEQ multiplex PCR, and its TCRdb copy is limited to in-frame clones, with some not included. In the table there are hundreds of thousands of clones, about 96% of which are singletons. The sequenced sample consisted of naive CD8+ T cells sorted from blood. All receptors derive from a woman aged 25 to 39 in good health.

Comment on this clone: The same CDR3 also results from other DNA sequences found in this sample. The gene calls are TRBV27 and TRBJ1-5; 11 bases are shared with TRBD1. After removal of 4 bases from V and 4 bases from J, the junction contained 3 bases not matched to a gene. This CDR3 is 15 amino acids long. The germline V gene has CDR1 MNHEY and CDR2 SMNVEV (reference sequence). In DNA, the CDR3 is TGTGCCAGCAGTTCCGGGACAGGGGGAAATCAGCCCCAGCATTTT. It yields the protein CASSSGTGGNQPQHF.

The chain recombines TRBV27 with TRBJ2-1, with 11 bases identical to TRBD2. Trimming took 5 bases from V and 7 from J; bases not matched to a gene: 7. The germline V gene encodes CDR1 MNHEY and CDR2 SMNVEV (reference sequence). This CDR3 has 15 amino acids. CDR3 DNA sequence: TGTGCCAGCAGTATAGCGGGAGGGCCTAGGAATGAGCAGTTCTTC. Translation gives CASSIAGGPRNEQFF.

The V gene is TRBV28, the J gene TRBJ2-3; 13 nucleotides agree with TRBD2. The CDR3 totals 18 residues. Unmatched junction bases numbered 7, after V lost 3 bases and J lost 1 base. In germline, CDR1 is MDHEN, CDR2 SYDVKM. The CDR3 loop is CASSFSGLAGVGTDTQYF. CDR3 bases: TGTGCCAGCAGTTTTTCAGGACTAGCGGGAGTGGGCACAGATACGCAGTATTTT.

This rearrangement joins TRBV29-1 to TRBJ2-1, with 7 bases lining up with TRBD2. With V trimmed by 5 bases and J by 1 base, 5 bases remained unmatched. The length of the CDR3 is 14 residues. Germline lookup yields CDR1 SQVTM and CDR2 ANQGSEA. The CDR3 DNA reads as TGCAGCGTTCGCGGGAGTCGATCCTACAATGAGCAGTTCTTC. Its translation is CSVRGSRSYNEQFF.

The chain carries TRBV28 and TRBJ1-5; D perhaps matches TRBD1 (5 bases). This CDR3 is 15 amino acids long. Germline values: CDR1 MDHEN, CDR2 SYDVKM. Between the trimmed V and J ends, which lost 5 bases and 3 bases, there was a span of 14 bases. The CDR3 DNA follows: TGTGCCAGCAGTCCTCGGGGCGCCCACAATCAGCCCCAGCATTTT. It is translated as CASSPRGAHNQPQHF. Supplemented by reference TRBV28 and TRBJ1-5, the full variable domain reads DVKVTQSSRYLVKRTGEKVFLECVQDMDHENMFWYRQDPGLGLRLIYFSYDVKMKEKGDIPEGYSVSREKKERFSLILESASTNQTSMYLCASSPRGAHNQPQHFGDGTRLSIL.

The chain recombines TRBV28 with TRBJ2-7; D might be TRBD1 (5 bases). V was cut by 4 bases and J by 4 bases, with 11 bases left in between. The CDR3 contains 13 residues. CDR1 and CDR2 from the germline V gene are MDHEN and SYDVKM. CDR3 DNA sequence: TGTGCCAGCAGTTCTAGACAGTTTTACGAGCAGTACTTC. Its protein product is CASSSRQFYEQYF.

V is TRBV5-6 and J is TRBJ2-1, with 10 bases fitting TRBD2. The CDR3 loop spans 16 amino acids. Per germline, CDR1 SGHDT and CDR2 YYEEEE. J was trimmed by 10 bases and V by 4 bases; bases with no gene match: 14. In DNA form, the CDR3 reads TGTGCCAGCAGCCCCCCGAGGCGGACTAGCGGAGAAGAGCAGTTCTTC. The encoded protein is CASSPPRRTSGEEQFF.

The chain links TRBV11-2 to TRBJ2-4; tentative D call: TRBD1 (5 bases). Trimming left V 2 bases short and J 8 bases short, with 10 bases between. Germline V gene lookup returns CDR1 SGHAT and CDR2 FQNNGV. The CDR3 is made up of 13 amino acids. This CDR3 is CASSLSLGDIQYF. CDR3 coding DNA: TGTGCCAGCAGCTTAAGTTTAGGGGACATTCAGTACTTC. Full variable domain (rest looked up from reference TRBV11-2 and TRBJ2-4): EAGVAQSPRYKIIEKRQSVAFWCNPISGHATLYWYQQILGQGPKLLIQFQNNGVVDDSQLPKDRFSAERLKGVDSTLKIQPAKLEDSAVYLCASSLSLGDIQYFGAGTRLSVL.

The V gene is TRBV19, the J gene TRBJ2-1; the D is unclear. The CDR3 consists of 13 residues. Trimming removed 3 bases from V and 4 bases from J, with 7 bases in between. Germline assignment: CDR1 LNHDA and CDR2 SQIVND (reference sequence). This CDR3 reads CASSIQNYNEQFF. The DNA of the CDR3 is TGTGCCAGTAGTATTCAGAATTACAATGAGCAGTTCTTC.

A note on this clone: In the same sample, other DNA sequences code for this CDR3. This rearrangement joins TRBV27 to TRBJ2-2, with TRBD2 as a possible D gene (5 bases). This CDR3 contains 14 residues. CDR1 and CDR2 from the germline V gene are MNHEY and SMNVEV (reference sequence). V lost 4 bases, J lost 0 bases, and 6 bases lay in between. CDR3 DNA sequence: TGTGCCAGCAGTTCGGGGACGAACACCGGGGAGCTGTTTTTT. Its protein product is CASSSGTNTGELFF.

The V gene is TRBV25-1, the J gene TRBJ2-5; perhaps D is TRBD1 or TRBD2 (6 bases each). This CDR3 spans 16 amino acids. Germline CDR1 reads MGHDK; CDR2 reads SYGVNS. Trimming removed 0 bases from V and 4 bases from J, with 15 bases in between. The CDR3 DNA follows: TGTGCCAGCAGTGAATATGCCCGGGGGCGAGGAGAGACCCAGTACTTC. It yields the protein CASSEYARGRGETQYF.

The chain carries TRBV28 and TRBJ1-5, with D possibly matching TRBD1 (6 bases). V shed 4 bases and J shed 0 bases, with 10 bases lying between them. CDR1 MDHEN and CDR2 SYDVKM come from the germline V gene. This CDR3 is built from 15 residues. For the CDR3, the DNA is TGTGCCAGCAGTTCGGGACACCTTAGCAATCAGCCCCAGCATTTT. Its translation: CASSSGHLSNQPQHF. The variable domain in full, with the rest retrieved from reference TRBV28 and TRBJ1-5, is DVKVTQSSRYLVKRTGEKVFLECVQDMDHENMFWYRQDPGLGLRLIYFSYDVKMKEKGDIPEGYSVSREKKERFSLILESASTNQTSMYLCASSSGHLSNQPQHFGDGTRLSIL.

The chain links TRBV6-5 to TRBJ2-1, with TRBD1 matching over 7 bases. The CDR3 contains 15 residues. V dropped 6 bases and J dropped 6; count of bases not matched to a gene: 11. Germline V gene sequence: CDR1 MNHEY, CDR2 SVGAGI. CDR3 sequence: CASRATGTAGNEQFF. CDR3 DNA: TGTGCCAGCAGGGCGACAGGGACGGCTGGCAATGAGCAGTTCTTC.

The rearrangement uses TRBV27 and TRBJ2-7; TRBD1 aligns across 8 bases. V was clipped by 6 bases and J by 3 bases; unmatched bases: 7. The CDR3 is made up of 14 amino acids. CDR1 and CDR2 (germline): MNHEY, SMNVEV (reference sequence). The CDR3 protein is CASSAGTGLYEQYF. The CDR3 nucleotides read TGTGCCAGCAGCGCCGGGACAGGCCTCTACGAGCAGTACTTC.

The V call is TRBV14, the J call TRBJ2-5, with a possible D match to TRBD1 (6 bases). This CDR3 is 13 amino acids long. V lost 4 bases to trimming and J lost 2 bases, with 8 bases between them. The germline CDR1 and CDR2 sequences are SGHDN and FVKESK. The CDR3 coding sequence is TGTGCCAGCAGCCTAAGGGGGCAAGAGACCCAGTACTTC. Encoded protein: CASSLRGQETQYF.

The gene calls are TRBV6-4 and TRBJ2-3, with D possibly TRBD2 on 6 matching bases. Trimming removed 0 bases at V and 2 bases at J, with 9 bases between. The CDR3 spans 15 residues. Germline V gene lookup returns CDR1 MRHNA and CDR2 SNTAGT. In nucleotides, the CDR3 is TGTGCCAGCAGTGACTCGCGGGGTGACACAGATACGCAGTATTTT. Translating it yields CASSDSRGDTDTQYF.

The chain uses TRBV28 and TRBJ2-7; D remains unclear. Trimming took 3 bases from V and 2 from J, leaving 8 bases between them. Germline V gene sequence: CDR1 MDHEN, CDR2 SYDVKM. CDR3 length: 13 residues. CDR3 bases: TGTGCCAGCAGTTTTTTCTCCACCTACGAGCAGTACTTC. Protein: CASSFFSTYEQYF.

Worth noting for this clone: Other DNA variants within this sample encode the same CDR3. V and J are TRBV2 and TRBJ2-1; tentatively, D is TRBD2 (5 bases). The germline V gene has CDR1 SNHLY and CDR2 FYNNEI. Trimming cost V 6 bases and J 7 bases, with 7 bases left between them. The CDR3 length is 11 residues. The CDR3 protein is CASSPGNEQFF. CDR3 DNA: TGTGCCAGCAGCCCGGGGAATGAGCAGTTCTTC.